This TCR beta chain was sequenced during a study of T cells after yellow fever vaccination. Study-wide points: A small proportion of clonotypes was detected in both the CD4 and CD8 compartments. The study re-detected most primary-vaccination clones after the booster (roughly 95% CD4, 88% CD8).

Trimming took off 0 bases at V and 0 bases at J, with 18 bases between the two ends. The CDR3 runs 19 residues. Looked up from germline, CDR1 is LGHNA and CDR2 is YSLEER. This clonotype came up many times. As yet, its antigen is unknown. TCRdb recomputed calls from the 5' RACE reads with MiXCR, one row per CDR3 protein. Here the sample spans about 240,000 distinct CDR3 sequences, 3.6% being singletons. V and J are TRBV4-3 and TRBJ1-3, with a weak D call TRBD1 (5 bases). The source was PBMCs, collected 15 days after the yellow fever booster vaccination. This receptor was obtained from a man aged 18 to 30 who received the YFV17D yellow fever vaccine. Here the CDR3 reads CASSQDLGADRFSGNTIYF. CDR3 DNA sequence: TGCGCCAGCAGCCAAGATCTTGGGGCAGATCGATTCTCTGGAAACACCATATATTTT.